The 3 T cell receptor beta chains listed next were all sequenced from one sample in a study of CXCR3-negative and CXCR3-positive naive CD8 T cells. Findings and caveats of the study: More hydrophobic TRB CDR3s were found in CXCR3-positive naive cells than in CXCR3-negative naive cells.

For these TCRs, the target antigens are not known. Libraries were UMI-labeled 5' RACE TRB cDNA. From the 5' RACE reads, TCRdb lists one entry per CDR3 protein and no DNA. The repertoire table contains approximately 59,000 distinct CDR3 sequences. The sequencing sample was made of naive CXCR3+ CD8+ T cells from blood. Subset in this sample: CD45RO-CCR7+CD27+CD95- naive CD8+ T cells expressing CXCR3 (TNR3+). The source is a human donor in good health. Some clones in this sample may be carry-over from other donors' samples.

This chain joins TRBV30 and TRBJ2-2; no DNA is available, so the TRBD2 call from TCRdb remains unchecked. The CDR3 runs 13 residues. Germline assignment: CDR1 GTSNPN and CDR2 SVGIG (reference sequence). This CDR3 is CAAGLQNTGELFF.

The chain couples TRBV19 to TRBJ1-1; with no DNA, the TCRdb D assignment of TRBD1 cannot be verified. Germline-derived CDR1 and CDR2 are LNHDA and SQIVND (reference sequence). CDR3 length: 14 residues. The CDR3 is CASSPGNFGTEAFF.

This rearrangement joins TRBV7-3 to TRBJ2-3; TCRdb lists TRBD1, though no DNA is available to test this call. The length of the CDR3 is 15 residues. Per the germline V gene, CDR1 is SGHTA and CDR2 is FQGTGA. The CDR3 here is CASSYTRGGPDTQYF.